This T cell receptor beta chain was documented in a study of T-cell reconstitution after alpha-beta-depleted transplantation in children. This clonotype was detected many times. Unmatched junction bases numbered 12, after V lost 3 bases and J lost 5 bases. The CDR3 is 17 amino acids. Germline V CDR1 and CDR2: SGHTA, FQGNSA. Researchers prepared the TCRbeta library using unique molecular identifiers, the study reports. A single record per CDR3 protein comes from TCRdb applying MiXCR to the PCR reads. Found here are about 610,000 distinct CDR3 sequences, roughly 10% of them singletons; the top ten hold about 4.3%.

This chain connects TRBV7-2 to TRBJ2-3; 9 bases map to TRBD2. The source of this sequence is a human donor who donated a stem cell graft to a child with acute myeloid leukemia. The sample was PBMCs from the stem cell graft donor, taken from the stem cell graft. The CDR3: CASSLGTAGGPRDTQYF. In DNA, the CDR3 is TGTGCCAGCAGCTTGGGGACGGCGGGAGGGCCGAGAGATACGCAGTATTTT.